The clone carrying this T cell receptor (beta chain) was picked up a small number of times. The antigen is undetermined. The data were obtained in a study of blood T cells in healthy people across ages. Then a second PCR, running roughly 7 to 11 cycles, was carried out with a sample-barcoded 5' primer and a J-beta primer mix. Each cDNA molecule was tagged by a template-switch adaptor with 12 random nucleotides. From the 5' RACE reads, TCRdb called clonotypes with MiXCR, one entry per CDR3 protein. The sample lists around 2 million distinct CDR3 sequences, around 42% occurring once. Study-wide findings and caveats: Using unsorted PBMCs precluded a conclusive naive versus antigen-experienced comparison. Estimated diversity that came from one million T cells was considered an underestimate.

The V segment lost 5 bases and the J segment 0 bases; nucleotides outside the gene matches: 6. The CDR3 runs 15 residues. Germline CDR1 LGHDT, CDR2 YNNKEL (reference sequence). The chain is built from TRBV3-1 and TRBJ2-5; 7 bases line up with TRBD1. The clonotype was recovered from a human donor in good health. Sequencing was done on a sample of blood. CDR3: CASSAQTGNQETQYF. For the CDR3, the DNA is TGTGCCAGCAGCGCTCAGACAGGGAACCAAGAGACCCAGTACTTC.